Sequencing of this T cell receptor beta chain was carried out in a study of T cells in Graves' hyperthyroidism and ophthalmopathy. Overall study findings and caveats: Blood held most thyroid clonotypes expanded above 0.001 frequency.

This clonotype has a count of ten or more. Its antigen is still unknown. RNA transcripts served as the template for amplifying TCR beta CDR3 regions. The HTBI primer set drove a first-round RT-PCR of the TCR CDR3. TCRdb reprocessed the multiplex PCR reads with MiXCR, giving one entry per CDR3 protein. The profile shows around 520,000 distinct CDR3 sequences, about 24% of them singletons. Germline V gene sequence: CDR1 MNHNS, CDR2 SASEGT. The trim removed 6 bases at V and 0 bases at J, leaving 6 bases unmatched. This CDR3 is 15 amino acids long. The sequenced sample consisted of blood. V and J are TRBV6-1 and TRBJ1-2; 8 bases agree with TRBD1. The TCR comes from a young woman with Graves' ophthalmopathy. Here the CDR3 reads CASRPIQGANYGYTF. CDR3 sequence (DNA): TGTGCCAGCAGGCCCATACAGGGGGCTAACTATGGCTACACCTTC.